Listed here are 21 T cell receptor beta chains from one sample, sequenced in a study of T-cell memory formation after mild COVID-19. TCRdb redid the calling of the 5' RACE reads with MiXCR, one entry per CDR3 protein. The repertoire holds about 190,000 distinct CDR3 sequences, with about 17% as singletons. The sequenced sample was PBMCs or a T cell subset sorted from them (not recorded which). The receptors were gathered from an adult woman who had mild COVID-19 (a few samples of this study predate the infection). Cell type and time point are not known.

This clonotype was found many times. The chain couples TRBV4-3 to TRBJ2-1, with 8 bases matching TRBD1. Germline V CDR1 and CDR2: LGHNA, YSLEER. Trimming took 4 bases from V and 3 from J; bases not matched to a gene: 8. The CDR3 is 16 amino acids. CDR3 in DNA: TGCGCCAGCAGCCCAAGAGCAGGGGGCAGCTACAATGAGCAGTTCTTC. Its translation: CASSPRAGGSYNEQFF.

V gene TRBV5-1 combines with J gene TRBJ1-1; perhaps TRBD1 as D (6 bases). Germline lookup yields CDR1 SGHRS and CDR2 YFSETQ. Trimming pared 3 bases from V and 4 bases from J, leaving 13 bases between. This CDR3 has 14 residues. The CDR3 DNA sequence: TGCGCCAGCAGCTCCCTACAGGGAAGCACTGAAGCTTTCTTT. Protein product: CASSSLQGSTEAFF.

The chain recombines TRBV4-2 with TRBJ2-7, with D perhaps TRBD2 (6 bases). V dropped 0 bases and J dropped 3 bases, with 18 bases sitting between them. In germline, CDR1 is LGHNA, CDR2 YNFKEQ. There are 17 residues in the CDR3. The CDR3 spells CASSQDPGLATLYEQYF. Written as DNA, the CDR3 is TGTGCCAGCAGCCAAGATCCAGGGCTAGCGACTCTCTACGAGCAGTACTTC.

The sample holds many counts of this clonotype. The rearrangement uses TRBV7-3 and TRBJ2-3, with TRBD2 identical over 7 bases. CDR1 and CDR2 (germline): SGHTA, FQGTGA. The V gene end was trimmed by 1 base and the J gene end by 1 base; junction bases not matched to a gene: 2. The CDR3 loop spans 15 amino acids. The CDR3 DNA reads TGTGCCAGCAGCTTAAAGAGCGGGGGCACAGATACGCAGTATTTT. Encoded protein: CASSLKSGGTDTQYF.

This clonotype occurred a few times. The chain links TRBV29-1 to TRBJ2-4; the D gene could be TRBD1 or TRBD2 (5 bases each). CDR1 SQVTM and CDR2 ANQGSEA come from the germline V gene. The CDR3 totals 13 residues. The CDR3 here is CSAVGTAKNIQYF. CDR3 DNA: TGCAGTGCTGTAGGGACAGCCAAAAACATTCAGTACTTC.

Turning to this clonotype: Because the CDR3's place on the DNA is in doubt, the DNA is left out and the CDR3 is given as listed by TCRdb. V usage is TRBV7-3 and J usage is TRBJ2-2; the D call in the table, TRBD2, was not verified against the DNA. The CDR3 length is 20 residues, termini included. CDR1 SGHTA and CDR2 FQGTGA come from the germline V gene. The chain's CDR3 is CASSSTEGTSGVGTPGSCFF.

This clonotype was seen a handful of times. The chain combines TRBV12-3 or TRBV12-4 with TRBJ2-7; maybe TRBD1 (5 bases). Trimming pared 6 bases from V and 5 bases from J, leaving 17 bases between. This CDR3 is 14 amino acids long. As DNA, the CDR3 is TGTGCCAGCAGCCTCGGGCCAGGGTCGCACGAGCAGTACTTC. Translated: CASSLGPGSHEQYF.

The genes are TRBV2 and TRBJ2-2, with D uncertain. The CDR3 totals 14 residues. V was clipped by 0 bases and J by 3 bases, with 5 bases between them. CDR1 SNHLY and CDR2 FYNNEI come from the germline V gene. The CDR3 loop is CASSEALYTGELFF. For the CDR3, the DNA is TGTGCCAGCAGTGAAGCGCTCTACACCGGGGAGCTGTTTTTT.

This clonotype has more than one count but fewer than ten. The V and J genes are TRBV12-3 or TRBV12-4 and TRBJ2-7; TRBD2 is a possible D gene (5 bases). Trimming shortened V by 6 bases and J by 2 bases, and 17 bases separated the two germline ends. This CDR3 has 15 amino acids. CDR3 sequence (DNA): TGTGCCAGCAGCCCTGGACGGAGGATCGCCTACGAGCAGTACTTC. Protein product: CASSPGRRIAYEQYF.

This clonotype showed up many times. The rearrangement joins TRBV20-1 to TRBJ2-4; D remains ambiguous. Per germline, CDR1 DFQATT and CDR2 SNEGSKA (reference sequence). Between the trimmed V and J ends, which lost 6 bases and 1 base, there was a span of 16 bases. The length of the CDR3 is 15 residues. CDR3: CSASRVVAAKNIQYF. The CDR3 DNA sequence: TGCAGTGCCTCCCGAGTAGTCGCGGCCAAAAACATTCAGTACTTC.

This clonotype turned up a few times. This rearrangement joins TRBV10-3 to TRBJ2-5, with a weak D call TRBD2 (5 bases). V lost 6 bases and J 4 bases, leaving 12 bases between the germline ends. This CDR3 contains 13 residues. Looked up from germline, CDR1 is ENHRY and CDR2 is SYGVKD. CDR3 sequence reads: CAIRERLLETQYF. CDR3 sequence (DNA): TGTGCCATCAGGGAGCGGTTGCTAGAGACCCAGTACTTC.

J is TRBJ1-1 and V is TRBV5-5; D call uncertain. Germline assignment: CDR1 SGHKS and CDR2 YYEKEE (reference sequence). The CDR3 contains 15 residues. Trimming took off 2 bases at V and 1 base at J, with 12 bases between the two ends. In nucleotides, the CDR3 is TGTGCCAGCAGCTTCGAAGGTAGACCGAACACTGAAGCTTTCTTT. Translation gives CASSFEGRPNTEAFF.

This clonotype came up a few times. The chain has TRBV29-1 and TRBJ2-3; maybe TRBD1 (5 bases). The V and J ends lost 4 bases and 2 bases respectively, with 13 bases between them. The germline V gene has CDR1 SQVTM and CDR2 ANQGSEA. The CDR3 length is 14 residues. In DNA form, the CDR3 reads TGCAGCGTTGGGGGTAAGGGGATCACAGATACGCAGTATTTT. This gives the protein CSVGGKGITDTQYF.

This clonotype was seen at least ten times. This chain connects TRBV5-1 to TRBJ2-2; tentatively, D is TRBD1 (6 bases). CDR1 and CDR2 from the germline V gene are SGHRS and YFSETQ. With 3 bases removed from V and 3 bases from J, the gap between germline ends came to 24 bases. This CDR3 comprises 19 residues. The CDR3 DNA reads as TGCGCCAGCAGCTCCGCCAGAATATTGAACAGGGTGTACACCGGGGAGCTGTTTTTT. Protein sequence: CASSSARILNRVYTGELFF.

The V gene is TRBV29-1, the J gene TRBJ2-5; D uncertain. The CDR3 is made up of 10 amino acids. Germline V CDR1 and CDR2: SQVTM, ANQGSEA. V lost 6 bases and J lost 2, with 4 bases in between. The DNA for the CDR3 is TGCAGCGTCTGGCAAGAGACCCAGTACTTC. Its translation: CSVWQETQYF.

This clonotype was observed a few times. The chain joins TRBV2 to TRBJ2-1; unclear D gene. Germline V CDR1 and CDR2: SNHLY, FYNNEI. This CDR3 comprises 15 residues. Trimming left V 4 bases short and J 0 bases short, with 10 bases between. CDR3 bases: TGTGCCAGCAGTGTCACAGCCAGCTCCTACAATGAGCAGTTCTTC. Translated, it gives CASSVTASSYNEQFF.

The chain is built from TRBV2 and TRBJ2-3; D is possibly TRBD2 (7 bases). This CDR3 spans 16 amino acids. Trimming pared 6 bases from V and 1 base from J, leaving 17 bases between. The V gene's germline CDR1 is SNHLY and CDR2 FYNNEI. CDR3 loop: CASRGPSGGGTDTQYF. CDR3 DNA sequence: TGTGCCAGCAGGGGGCCATCGGGGGGCGGCACAGATACGCAGTATTTT.

This chain uses TRBV5-1 with TRBJ2-2, with a possible D match to TRBD2 (6 bases). V shed 4 bases and J shed 3 bases, with 7 bases lying between them. CDR1 SGHRS and CDR2 YFSETQ come from the germline V gene. The CDR3 consists of 13 residues. CDR3 nucleotides: TGCGCCAGCAGCCCGGGGGACACCGGGGAGCTGTTTTTT. It translates to CASSPGDTGELFF.

This clonotype occurred a few times. The J gene is TRBJ1-1, the V gene TRBV19; D is uncertain. The CDR3 contains 14 residues. Trimming cost V 5 bases and J 1 base, with 11 bases left between them. The germline V gene encodes CDR1 LNHDA and CDR2 SQIVND (reference sequence). CDR3 region: CASSPRVGNTEAFF. CDR3 bases: TGTGCCAGTAGTCCCCGGGTGGGGAACACTGAAGCTTTCTTT.

In its sample, this clonotype was seen a few times. The genes are TRBV9 and TRBJ2-1, with D possibly matching TRBD1 (6 bases). CDR1 and CDR2 from the germline V gene are SGDLS and YYNGEE. V was clipped by 1 base and J by 3 bases, with 26 bases between them. The CDR3 runs to 20 residues. CDR3 amino acids: CASSVSPSGLRGPGYNEQFF. The CDR3 bases are TGTGCCAGCAGCGTATCACCCTCTGGGCTCAGGGGACCAGGCTACAATGAGCAGTTCTTC.

This sequence joins TRBV6-5 and TRBJ2-5; no reliable D call. This CDR3 spans 13 amino acids. Trimming cost V 5 bases and J 2 bases, with 9 bases left between them. Germline V gene data show CDR1 as MNHEY and CDR2 as SVGAGI. CDR3 DNA: TGTGCCAGCAGTCCCCGGATACAAGAGACCCAGTACTTC. As protein: CASSPRIQETQYF.